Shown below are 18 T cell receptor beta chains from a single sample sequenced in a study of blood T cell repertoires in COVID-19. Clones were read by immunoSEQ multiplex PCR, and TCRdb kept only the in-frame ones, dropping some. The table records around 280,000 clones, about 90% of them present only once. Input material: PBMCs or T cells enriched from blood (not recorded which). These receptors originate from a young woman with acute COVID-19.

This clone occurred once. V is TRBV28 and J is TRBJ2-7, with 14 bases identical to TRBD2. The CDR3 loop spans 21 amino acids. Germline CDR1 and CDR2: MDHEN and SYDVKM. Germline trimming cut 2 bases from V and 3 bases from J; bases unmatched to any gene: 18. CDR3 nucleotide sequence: TGTGCCAGCAGTTTAACGGGAACCGGGACTAGCGGGAGTGGGAGTGGCTACGAGCAGTACTTC. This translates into CASSLTGTGTSGSGSGYEQYF.

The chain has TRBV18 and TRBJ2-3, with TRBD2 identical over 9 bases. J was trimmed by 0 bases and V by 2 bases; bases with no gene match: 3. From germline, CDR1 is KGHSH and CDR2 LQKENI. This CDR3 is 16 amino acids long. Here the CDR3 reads CASSPSTSGSTDTQYF. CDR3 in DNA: TGTGCCAGCTCACCATCGACTAGCGGCAGCACAGATACGCAGTATTTT.

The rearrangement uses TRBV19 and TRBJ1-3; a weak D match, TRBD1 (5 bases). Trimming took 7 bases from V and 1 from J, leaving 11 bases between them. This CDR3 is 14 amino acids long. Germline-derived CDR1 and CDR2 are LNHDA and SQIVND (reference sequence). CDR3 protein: CASTPRGSGNTIYF. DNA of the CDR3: TGTGCCAGTACTCCCCGGGGGTCTGGAAACACCATATATTTT.

The CDR3 coding sequence is TGTGCCTGGCTCCGGGCCGGGAGCTCCTATAATTCACCCCTCCACTTT. This gives the protein CAWLRAGSSYNSPLHF. The rearrangement links TRBV30 to TRBJ1-6; D ambiguous. The CDR3 is 16 residues long. The V end was cut by 5 bases, the J end by 0 bases, with 14 bases between. The germline gives CDR1 GTSNPN, CDR2 SVGIG (reference sequence).

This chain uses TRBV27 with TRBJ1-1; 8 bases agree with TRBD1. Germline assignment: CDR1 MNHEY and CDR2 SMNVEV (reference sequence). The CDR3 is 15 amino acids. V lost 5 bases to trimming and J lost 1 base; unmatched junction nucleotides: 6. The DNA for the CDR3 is TGTGCCAGCAGTGACACCGGGACAGGGAACACTGAAGCTTTCTTT. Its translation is CASSDTGTGNTEAFF.

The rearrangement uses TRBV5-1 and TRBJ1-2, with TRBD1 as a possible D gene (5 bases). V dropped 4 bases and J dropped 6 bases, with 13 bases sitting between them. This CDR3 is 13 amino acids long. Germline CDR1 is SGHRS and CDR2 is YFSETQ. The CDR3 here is CASSPTAGDGYTF. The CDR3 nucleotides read TGCGCCAGCAGCCCTACGGCGGGGGATGGCTACACCTTC.

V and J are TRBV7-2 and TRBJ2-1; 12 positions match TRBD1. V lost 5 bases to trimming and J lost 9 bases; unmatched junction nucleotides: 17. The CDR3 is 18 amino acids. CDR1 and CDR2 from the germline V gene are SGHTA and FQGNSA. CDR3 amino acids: CASSPQGNPGQGATEQFF. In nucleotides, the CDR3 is TGTGCCAGCAGCCCTCAAGGAAACCCGGGACAGGGGGCGACTGAGCAGTTCTTC.

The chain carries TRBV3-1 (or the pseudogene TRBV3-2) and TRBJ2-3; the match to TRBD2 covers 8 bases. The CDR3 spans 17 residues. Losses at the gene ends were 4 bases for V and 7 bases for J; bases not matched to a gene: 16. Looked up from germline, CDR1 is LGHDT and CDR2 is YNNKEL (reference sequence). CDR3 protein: CASSRTSGSTQFYTQYF. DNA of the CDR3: TGTGCCAGCAGCCGAACTAGCGGAAGTACGCAATTTTATACGCAGTATTTT.

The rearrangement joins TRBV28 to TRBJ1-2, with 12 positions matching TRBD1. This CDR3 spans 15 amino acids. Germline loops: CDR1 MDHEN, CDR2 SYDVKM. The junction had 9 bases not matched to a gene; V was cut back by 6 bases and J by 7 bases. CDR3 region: CASRSTGTGGVGYTF. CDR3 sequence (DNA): TGTGCCAGCAGGTCTACCGGGACAGGGGGCGTTGGCTACACCTTC.

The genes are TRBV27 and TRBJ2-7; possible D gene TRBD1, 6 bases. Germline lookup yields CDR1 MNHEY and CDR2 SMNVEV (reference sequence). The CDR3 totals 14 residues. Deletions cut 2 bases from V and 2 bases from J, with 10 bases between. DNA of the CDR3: TGTGCCAGCAGTTTAGATGGACAGCCCTACGAGCAGTACTTC. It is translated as CASSLDGQPYEQYF.

This chain's CDR3 is CATSDPGHPYEQYF. CDR3 nucleotides: TGTGCCACCAGTGACCCGGGACACCCCTACGAGCAGTACTTC. This chain links TRBV24-1 with TRBJ2-7, with D possibly matching TRBD1 (6 bases). The germline V gene has CDR1 KGHDR and CDR2 SFDVKD. The CDR3 runs to 14 residues. The ends were cut back, 4 bases at V and 2 bases at J, with 11 bases in the middle.

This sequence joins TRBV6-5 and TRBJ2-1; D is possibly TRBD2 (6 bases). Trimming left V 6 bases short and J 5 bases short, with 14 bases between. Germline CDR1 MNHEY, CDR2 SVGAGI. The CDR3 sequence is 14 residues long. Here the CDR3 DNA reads TGTGCCAGCAGGGACTACGTGGGGGACAATGAGCAGTTCTTC. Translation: CASRDYVGDNEQFF.

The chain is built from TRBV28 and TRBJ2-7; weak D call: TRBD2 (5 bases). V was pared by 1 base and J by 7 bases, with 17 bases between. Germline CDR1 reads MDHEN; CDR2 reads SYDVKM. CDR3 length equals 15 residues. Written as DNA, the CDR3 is TGTGCCAGCAGTTTATCCCGGGCCCCGCCGGGGGAGCAGTACTTC. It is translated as CASSLSRAPPGEQYF.

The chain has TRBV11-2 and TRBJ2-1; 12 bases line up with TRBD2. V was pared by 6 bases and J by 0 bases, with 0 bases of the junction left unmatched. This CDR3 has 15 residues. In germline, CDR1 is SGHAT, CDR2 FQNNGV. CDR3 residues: CASRLAGGSYNEQFF. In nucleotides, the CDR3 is TGTGCCAGCAGACTAGCGGGAGGCTCCTACAATGAGCAGTTCTTC.

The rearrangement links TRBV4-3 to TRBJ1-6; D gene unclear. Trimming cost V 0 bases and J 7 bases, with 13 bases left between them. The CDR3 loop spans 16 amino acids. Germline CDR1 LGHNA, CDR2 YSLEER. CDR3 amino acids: CASSQDLGGSNSPLHF. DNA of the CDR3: TGCGCCAGCAGCCAAGATCTCGGCGGGTCCAATTCACCCCTCCACTTT.

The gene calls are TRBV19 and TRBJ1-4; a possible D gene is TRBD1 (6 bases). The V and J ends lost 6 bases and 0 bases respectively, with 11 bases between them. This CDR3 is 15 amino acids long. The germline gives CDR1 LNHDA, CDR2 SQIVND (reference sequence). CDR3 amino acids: CASRENRATNEKLFF. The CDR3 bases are TGTGCCAGTAGGGAAAACAGGGCAACTAATGAAAAACTGTTTTTT. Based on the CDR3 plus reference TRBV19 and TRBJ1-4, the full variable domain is DGGITQSPKYLFRKEGQNVTLSCEQNLNHDAMYWYRQDPGQGLRLIYYSQIVNDFQKGDIAEGYSVSREKKESFPLTVTSAQKNPTAFYLCASRENRATNEKLFFGSGTQLSVL.

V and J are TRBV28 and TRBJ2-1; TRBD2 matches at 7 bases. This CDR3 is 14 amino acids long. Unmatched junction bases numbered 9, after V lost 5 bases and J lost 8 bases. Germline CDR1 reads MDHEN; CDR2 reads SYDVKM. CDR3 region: CASSLRGGVYEQFF. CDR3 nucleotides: TGTGCCAGCAGTCTCCGTGGGGGGGTCTATGAGCAGTTCTTC.

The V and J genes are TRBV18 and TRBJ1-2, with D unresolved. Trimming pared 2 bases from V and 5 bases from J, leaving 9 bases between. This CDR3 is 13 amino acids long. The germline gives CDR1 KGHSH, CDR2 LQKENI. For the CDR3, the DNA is TGTGCCAGCTCACCAGTCGGCGGGTATGGCTACACCTTC. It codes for CASSPVGGYGYTF. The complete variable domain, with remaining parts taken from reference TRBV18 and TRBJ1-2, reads NAGVMQNPRHLVRRRGQEARLRCSPMKGHSHVYWYRQLPEEGLKFMVYLQKENIIDESGMPKERFSAEFPKEGPSILRIQQVVRGDSAAYFCASSPVGGYGYTFGSGTRLTVV.